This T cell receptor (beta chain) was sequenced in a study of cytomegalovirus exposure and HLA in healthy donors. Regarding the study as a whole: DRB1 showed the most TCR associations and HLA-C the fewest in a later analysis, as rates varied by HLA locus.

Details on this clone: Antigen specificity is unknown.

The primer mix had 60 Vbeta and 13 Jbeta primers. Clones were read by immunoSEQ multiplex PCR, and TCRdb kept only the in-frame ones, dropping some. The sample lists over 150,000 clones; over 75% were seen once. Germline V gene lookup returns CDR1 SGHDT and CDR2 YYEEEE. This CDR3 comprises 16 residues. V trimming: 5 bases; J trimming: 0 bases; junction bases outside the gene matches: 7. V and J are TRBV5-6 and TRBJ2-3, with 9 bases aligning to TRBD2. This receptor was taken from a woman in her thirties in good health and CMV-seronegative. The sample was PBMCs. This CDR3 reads CASSEGTSWSTDTQYF. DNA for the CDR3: TGTGCCAGCAGTGAGGGGACTAGCTGGAGCACAGATACGCAGTATTTT.